This T cell receptor (beta chain) was observed in a study of T cells in severe cutaneous drug reactions. Study in general: Patients came from Taiwan, Thailand and a European registry, 2011 to 2018. Only probable or definite SJS/TEN or DRESS cases by RegiSCAR were enrolled.

The CDR3 has 17 residues. CDR1 is DFQATT and CDR2 is SNEGSKA in the germline V gene (reference sequence). Sequenced patients had Stevens-Johnson syndrome or toxic epidermal necrolysis caused by carbamazepine. Bulk and single-cell libraries used iRepertoire multiplex PCR with TCR subtype-specific primers. TCRdb re-called the multiplex PCR reads and shows each CDR3 protein once, DNA omitted. The sample data list tens of thousands of distinct CDR3 sequences. Sequencing used PBMCs. This clonotype was obtained from a human donor with toxic epidermal necrolysis, a severe cutaneous drug reaction. The chain uses TRBV20-1 and TRBJ1-2. The chain's CDR3 is CSARDRGGFKTNYGYTF.